These 18 T cell receptor beta chains were all obtained from the same sample, sequenced in a study of T cell changes during pregnancy in multiple sclerosis. The repertoire was sequenced with immunoSEQ multiplex PCR; TCRdb's copy has only in-frame clones and lacks some. The data show about 40,000 clones, approximately 91% seen once. The sequenced sample consisted of PBMCs (not recorded whether the cells were cultured). These TCRs come from a female donor with multiple sclerosis, enrolled in a pregnancy study.

The chain has TRBV10-3 and TRBJ1-5, with a tentative D call TRBD1 (5 bases). Trimming pared 0 bases from V and 4 bases from J, leaving 16 bases between. Looked up from germline, CDR1 is ENHRY and CDR2 is SYGVKD. The CDR3 totals 17 residues. The CDR3 DNA follows: TGTGCCATCAGTGAGTCGACGAATGACAGAGCGAATCAGCCCCAGCATTTT. Its translation is CAISESTNDRANQPQHF.

The chain combines TRBV2 with TRBJ1-2, with D possibly being TRBD1 (6 bases). Per germline, CDR1 SNHLY and CDR2 FYNNEI. The CDR3 is 15 residues long. Deletions cut 4 bases from V and 0 bases from J, with 12 bases between. CDR3 in DNA: TGTGCCAGCAGTGTTCAGGGGAGCTCTAACTATGGCTACACCTTC. Protein product: CASSVQGSSNYGYTF. Based on the CDR3 plus reference TRBV2 and TRBJ1-2, the full variable domain is EPEVTQTPSHQVTQMGQEVILRCVPISNHLYFYWYRQILGQKVEFLVSFYNNEISEKSEIFDDQFSVERPDGSNFTLKIRSTKLEDSAMYFCASSVQGSSNYGYTFGSGTRLTVV.

The gene calls are TRBV27 and TRBJ2-3; the D gene is possibly TRBD1 (5 bases). V lost 3 bases to trimming and J lost 3 bases, with 7 bases between them. Germline V gene sequence: CDR1 MNHEY, CDR2 SMNVEV (reference sequence). This CDR3 contains 13 residues. The CDR3 bases are TGTGCCAGCAGTTTGGGGCCAACAGATACGCAGTATTTT. Amino acid sequence: CASSLGPTDTQYF.

The chain carries TRBV10-2 and TRBJ2-6; D gene uncertain. Germline V gene sequence: CDR1 WSHSY, CDR2 SAAADI. This CDR3 has 14 residues. V was pared by 6 bases and J by 2 bases, with 8 bases between. The chain's CDR3 is CASSSVAGANVLTF. CDR3 DNA sequence: TGCGCCAGCAGCTCCGTAGCTGGGGCCAACGTCCTGACTTTC.

This clone was counted once. The chain employs TRBV6-1 and TRBJ2-2; D perhaps matches TRBD2 (5 bases). Trimming removed 5 bases from V and 3 bases from J, with 10 bases in between. Germline V gives CDR1 MNHNS, CDR2 SASEGT. The CDR3 runs to 14 residues. The CDR3 nucleotides read TGTGCCAGCAGTTCCGGGGATGACACCGGGGAGCTGTTTTTT. It encodes CASSSGDDTGELFF.

The chain employs TRBV7-6 and TRBJ2-7; D possibly corresponds to TRBD1 (5 bases). Germline loops: CDR1 SGHVS, CDR2 FNYEAQ. The CDR3 loop spans 15 amino acids. The V and J ends lost 2 bases and 0 bases respectively, with 11 bases between them. The CDR3 spells CASSLMAGYSYEQYF. In nucleotides, the CDR3 is TGTGCCAGCAGCTTAATGGCAGGGTACTCCTACGAGCAGTACTTC.

The table lists this clone with a count of one. V and J are TRBV7-2 and TRBJ1-1; the D gene is possibly TRBD1 (6 bases). The V gene's germline CDR1 is SGHTA and CDR2 FQGNSA. The CDR3 contains 14 residues. V lost 4 bases to trimming and J lost 2 bases, with 11 bases between them. CDR3 bases: TGTGCCAGCAGCTCGCAGGGGTTAAACACTGAAGCTTTCTTT. Translating it yields CASSSQGLNTEAFF.

V usage is TRBV12-5 and J usage is TRBJ2-7, with 7 bases lining up with TRBD1. V was pared by 0 bases and J by 2 bases, with 7 bases of the junction left unmatched. Germline assignment: CDR1 LGHNT and CDR2 FRNRAP. The CDR3 runs 16 residues. The CDR3 protein is CASGLVGQEGTYEQYF. For the CDR3, the DNA is TGTGCTAGTGGTTTGGTTGGACAGGAAGGGACCTACGAGCAGTACTTC.

The rearrangement uses TRBV7-2 and TRBJ2-5; 7 nucleotides agree with TRBD2. Germline-derived CDR1 and CDR2 are SGHTA and FQGNSA. The CDR3 has 15 amino acids. With V trimmed by 5 bases and J by 0 bases, 6 bases remained unmatched. This chain's CDR3 is CASSPGGLDQETQYF. The CDR3 nucleotides read TGTGCCAGCAGCCCAGGAGGACTAGACCAAGAGACCCAGTACTTC. Full variable domain (missing parts from reference TRBV7-2 and TRBJ2-5): GAGVSQSPSNKVTEKGKDVELRCDPISGHTALYWYRQSLGQGLEFLIYFQGNSAPDKSGLPSDRFSAERTGGSVSTLTIQRTQQEDSAVYLCASSPGGLDQETQYFGPGTRLLVL.

This chain uses TRBV7-9 with TRBJ2-7; D not certain. The V gene's germline CDR1 is SEHNR and CDR2 FQNEAQ (reference sequence). V was shortened by 6 bases and J by 2 bases, with 20 bases between the two germline ends. CDR3 length: 16 residues. CDR3 DNA sequence: TGTGCCAGCAGGGATATTGTGGCCCGCCATCCCTACGAGCAGTACTTC. Protein: CASRDIVARHPYEQYF.

The V and J genes are TRBV19 and TRBJ2-5, with 7 bases aligning to TRBD1. The CDR3 is made up of 16 amino acids. Germline CDR1 reads LNHDA; CDR2 reads SQIVND (reference sequence). J was trimmed by 1 base and V by 3 bases; bases with no gene match: 8. Here the CDR3 reads CASSINPGTAQETQYF. Written as DNA, the CDR3 is TGTGCCAGTAGTATCAATCCCGGGACAGCCCAAGAGACCCAGTACTTC.

This chain joins TRBV5-5 and TRBJ2-1, with D perhaps TRBD2 (5 bases). There are 15 residues in the CDR3. V lost 4 bases and J lost 7, with 18 bases in between. Germline CDR1 is SGHKS and CDR2 is YYEKEE (reference sequence). Here the CDR3 reads CASSPQGFRGNEQFF. In DNA, the CDR3 is TGTGCCAGCAGCCCTCAAGGTTTTAGAGGGAATGAGCAGTTCTTC.

This sequence joins TRBV6-1 and TRBJ1-1, with D maybe TRBD1 (5 bases). This CDR3 has 13 residues. V lost 3 bases to trimming and J lost 10 bases, with 15 bases between them. CDR1 and CDR2 (germline): MNHNS, SASEGT. The CDR3 bases are TGTGCCAGCAGTGACATTTTGAGGGGCCTAGCTTTCTTT. It codes for CASSDILRGLAFF.

This chain joins TRBV5-1 and TRBJ1-1; D is undetermined. Germline V lookup: CDR1 SGHRS, CDR2 YFSETQ. The V gene lost 7 bases and the J gene lost 1 base, with 5 bases spanning the gap. CDR3 length: 11 residues. CDR3 sequence (DNA): TGCGCCAGCTGGAGGAACACTGAAGCTTTCTTT. It yields the protein CASWRNTEAFF. The whole variable domain, filled in from reference TRBV5-1 and TRBJ1-1, reads KAGVTQTPRYLIKTRGQQVTLSCSPISGHRSVSWYQQTPGQGLQFLFEYFSETQRNKGNFPGRFSGRQFSNSRSEMNVSTLELGDSALYLCASWRNTEAFFGQGTRLTVV.

The chain carries TRBV29-1 and TRBJ2-6; D is perhaps TRBD1 (6 bases). Trimming stripped 6 bases from V and 0 bases from J, with 9 bases between. Germline CDR1 and CDR2: SQVTM and ANQGSEA. CDR3 length equals 14 residues. CDR3 residues: CSVLGGSGANVLTF. CDR3 coding DNA: TGCAGCGTGCTAGGGGGCTCTGGGGCCAACGTCCTGACTTTC. Using reference TRBV29-1 and TRBJ2-6 for the parts outside the CDR3, the full variable domain is SAVISQKPSRDICQRGTSLTIQCQVDSQVTMMFWYRQQPGQSLTLIATANQGSEATYESGFVIDKFPISRPNLTFSTLTVSNMSPEDSSIYLCSVLGGSGANVLTFGAGSRLTVL.

V usage is TRBV4-1 and J usage is TRBJ2-7, with D perhaps matching TRBD2 (6 bases). The CDR3 contains 14 residues. Germline-derived CDR1 and CDR2 are MGHRA and YSYEKL. Trimming took 5 bases from V and 3 from J, leaving 14 bases between them. The CDR3 sequence: CASSDPGADYEQYF. The CDR3 bases are TGCGCCAGCAGCGATCCGGGAGCAGACTACGAGCAGTACTTC.

Concerning this clone itself: This sample includes further DNA sequences coding for the same CDR3. This chain joins TRBV5-1 and TRBJ2-5; the match to TRBD1 covers 7 bases. This CDR3 comprises 13 residues. Germline V gene sequence: CDR1 SGHRS, CDR2 YFSETQ. V shed 0 bases and J 4 bases; nucleotides not matched to a gene: 0. The CDR3 reads CASSLGQGETQYF. CDR3 in DNA: TGCGCCAGCAGCTTGGGACAGGGAGAGACCCAGTACTTC.

This clone appeared a single time. The chain uses TRBV4-1 and TRBJ2-5; D unclear. The germline V and J ends were trimmed by 1 base and 10 bases, with 13 bases remaining between them. The CDR3 length is 13 residues. CDR1 MGHRA and CDR2 YSYEKL come from the germline V gene. DNA of the CDR3: TGCGCCAGCAGCCAAGCCCCTGGAAACGACCAGTACTTC. Its protein is CASSQAPGNDQYF.